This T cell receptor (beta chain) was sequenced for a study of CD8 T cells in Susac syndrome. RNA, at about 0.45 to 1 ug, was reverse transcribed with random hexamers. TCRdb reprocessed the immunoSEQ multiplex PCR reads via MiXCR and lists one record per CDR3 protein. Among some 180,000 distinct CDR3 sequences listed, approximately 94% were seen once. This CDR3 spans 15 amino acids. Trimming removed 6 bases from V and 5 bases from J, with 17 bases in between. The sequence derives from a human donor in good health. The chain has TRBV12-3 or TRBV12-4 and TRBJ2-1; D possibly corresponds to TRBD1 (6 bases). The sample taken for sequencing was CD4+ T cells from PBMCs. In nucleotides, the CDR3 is TGTGCCAGCAGCCTTGGGCAGGGGTTAGACAATGAGCAGTTCTTC. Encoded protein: CASSLGQGLDNEQFF.